This T cell receptor beta chain was profiled in a study of spatial heterogeneity in lung cancer. This clonotype appeared a few times. One entry per CDR3 protein results from TCRdb running MiXCR on the 5' RACE reads. The table includes 8,000 to 9,000 distinct CDR3 sequences, roughly 4.3% detected once. Deletions cut 3 bases from V and 8 bases from J, with 15 bases between. The CDR3 covers 14 residues. Germline CDR1 is SGHKS and CDR2 is YYEKEE (reference sequence). Time point specified: sample taken at primary tumor resection. Sequences were derived from PBMCs, sampled at surgery. The TCR was taken from a male donor with early-stage non-small cell lung cancer. This chain uses TRBV5-5 with TRBJ2-1; a weak D match, TRBD2 (6 bases). CDR3 DNA sequence: TGTGCCAGCAGCTCCGGGACTTGGGGTGATGAGCAGTTCTTC. Amino acids: CASSSGTWGDEQFF.